This TCR beta chain originates from a study of T cells after yellow fever vaccination. Across the whole study: Low-cell-number fractions were prepared with SMART-Seq v4 Ultra Low Input. The study, taken as a whole, reports: Researchers noted that a small share of clonotypes showed up in both CD4 and CD8 compartments. The booster saw the reappearance of most primary-vaccination clones (approximately 96% CD4, 88% CD8). Abundant clonotypes from the bulk population could get into FACS-sorted repertoires as contaminants.

V dropped 5 bases and J dropped 2 bases, with 17 bases sitting between them. Germline CDR1 SEHNR, CDR2 FQNEAQ (reference sequence). This CDR3 spans 16 amino acids. Comments on this clonotype: Antigen unknown.

TCRdb reanalysed the 5' RACE reads using MiXCR and keeps one entry per CDR3 protein. The table has some 170,000 distinct CDR3 sequences, approximately 10% seen once. Sample: CD8+ T cells sorted from PBMCs, taken 45 days after the yellow fever booster vaccination. This receptor was identified in a man younger than 35 who received the YFV17D yellow fever vaccine. The chain couples TRBV7-9 to TRBJ2-3; D unresolved. CDR3 protein: CASSGRSIDDTDTQYF. In DNA, the CDR3 is TGTGCCAGCAGCGGACGGTCTATCGATGACACAGATACGCAGTATTTT.